The 16 T cell receptor beta chains listed next were all sequenced from one sample in a study of blood T cells in healthy people across ages (dated by TCRdb to about 2015). The library was built by means of 5' RACE. TCRdb lists the instrument as Illumina HiSeq 2500. A second roughly 6 to 12 cycle PCR used a sample-barcoded 5' primer and a J-beta primer mix. TCRdb itself trimmed the public reads at Q25 with fastp, ran MiXCR and retained productive beta chains. When rows share a CDR3 protein, they turn into one entry using the most common DNA and genes. In this sample the table shows about 1.5 million distinct CDR3 sequences, approximately 42% of which occur a single time. The ten top clones hold just over 4% of the sample. The sample consisted of blood. Receptors originate from a woman in her late teens or twenties in good health.

The CDR3 bases are TGTGCCAGCAGCTTGGGGCTTCCTCCCTCGGATACGCAGTATTTT. It yields the protein CASSLGLPPSDTQYF. This chain links TRBV7-3 with TRBJ2-3, with D possibly being TRBD1 (5 bases). The CDR3 is 15 amino acids. Per the germline V gene, CDR1 is SGHTA and CDR2 is FQGTGA. V lost 3 bases, J lost 6 bases, and 16 bases lay in between.

V and J are TRBV6-2 or TRBV6-3 and TRBJ2-1; the D call may be TRBD1 or TRBD2 (6 bases each). The CDR3 is 14 amino acids. V lost 4 bases and J 13 bases, leaving 20 bases between the germline ends. CDR1 and CDR2 (germline): MNHEY, SVGEGT. DNA for the CDR3: TGTGCCAGCAGTTGGTTCGGGGGCGAGGAGACCCAGTTCTTC. Translated, it gives CASSWFGGEETQFF.

The J gene is TRBJ2-1, the V gene TRBV12-3 or TRBV12-4, with D perhaps being TRBD1 or TRBD2 (5 bases each). Trimming took 7 bases from V and 0 from J, leaving 13 bases between them. The CDR3 covers 15 residues. CDR3 in amino acids: CASNRGAGSYNEQFF. For the CDR3, the DNA is TGTGCCAGCAACAGAGGGGCGGGCTCCTACAATGAGCAGTTCTTC.

This chain links TRBV27 with TRBJ2-7, with TRBD2 as a possible D gene (5 bases). CDR1 and CDR2 (germline): MNHEY, SMNVEV (reference sequence). This CDR3 comprises 15 residues. Deletions cut 6 bases from V and 0 bases from J, with 15 bases between. The CDR3 spells CASRYTSASSYEQYF. CDR3 coding DNA: TGTGCCAGCAGGTATACTAGTGCCAGCTCCTACGAGCAGTACTTC.

The chain links TRBV5-6 to TRBJ2-1; 9 nucleotides line up with TRBD2. This CDR3 is 16 amino acids long. After removal of 4 bases from V and 2 bases from J, the junction contained 7 bases not matched to a gene. Germline V gene sequence: CDR1 SGHDT, CDR2 YYEEEE. DNA for the CDR3: TGTGCCAGCAGCACGAGCGGGGGGATGACCTACAATGAGCAGTTCTTC. It specifies CASSTSGGMTYNEQFF.

The CDR3 DNA follows: TGTGCCAGCAGTTTATTTACTGGGAACACTGAAGCTTTCTTT. It is translated as CASSLFTGNTEAFF. The rearrangement uses TRBV12-3 or TRBV12-4 and TRBJ1-1; D remains unclear. The CDR3 runs to 14 residues. V was pared by 2 bases and J by 1 base, with 8 bases between.

V usage is TRBV5-1 and J usage is TRBJ1-5; D unclear. The CDR3 runs to 14 residues. Germline V CDR1 and CDR2: SGHRS, YFSETQ. Trimming shortened V by 1 base and J by 6 bases, and 11 bases separated the two germline ends. CDR3 residues: CASSLYEGGQPQHF. In DNA, the CDR3 is TGCGCCAGCAGCTTGTATGAGGGCGGTCAGCCCCAGCATTTT.

V is TRBV7-9 and J is TRBJ1-1; possible D gene TRBD1, 5 bases. Germline CDR1 reads SEHNR; CDR2 reads FQNEAQ (reference sequence). There are 15 residues in the CDR3. Deletions cut 7 bases from V and 0 bases from J, with 15 bases between. This CDR3 is CASTSPGDLNTEAFF. The DNA for the CDR3 is TGTGCCAGCACCTCCCCGGGGGATTTGAACACTGAAGCTTTCTTT. The full variable domain, rest sourced from reference TRBV7-9 and TRBJ1-1, is DTGVSQNPRHKITKRGQNVTFRCDPISEHNRLYWYRQTLGQGPEFLTYFQNEAQLEKSRLLSDRFSAERPKGSFSTLEIQRTEQGDSAMYLCASTSPGDLNTEAFFGQGTRLTVV.

This clonotype came up many times. The gene calls are TRBV12-3 or TRBV12-4 and TRBJ2-7, with D maybe TRBD1 (6 bases). V lost 6 bases, J lost 1 base, and 10 bases lay in between. The CDR3 is made up of 13 amino acids. The CDR3, as DNA: TGTGCCAGCAGAGCTACAGGGTCCTACGAGCAGTACTTC. Protein sequence: CASRATGSYEQYF.

The chain carries TRBV7-9 and TRBJ1-6, with D hard to call. From germline, CDR1 is SEHNR and CDR2 FQNEAQ (reference sequence). This CDR3 has 14 amino acids. The V end lost 6 bases, the J end lost 6 bases, and 12 bases lay between the germline ends. CDR3: CASRAGYSNSPLHF. The CDR3 nucleotides read TGTGCCAGCAGGGCTGGATATAGTAATTCACCCCTCCACTTT.

The chain has TRBV6-1 and TRBJ1-2; D unclear. This CDR3 contains 12 residues. V was cut by 11 bases and J by 1 base, with 11 bases left in between. CDR1 MNHNS and CDR2 SASEGT come from the germline V gene. In DNA, the CDR3 is TGTGCCGCAACGGGTAGTAACTATGGCTACACCTTC. It translates to CAATGSNYGYTF.

The rearrangement uses TRBV12-3 or TRBV12-4 and TRBJ2-2; D remains unclear. The CDR3 has 12 amino acids. The V end lost 5 bases, the J end lost 8 bases, and 9 bases lay between the germline ends. This chain's CDR3 is CASSLYIGELFF. The CDR3 coding sequence is TGTGCCAGCAGTCTTTACATTGGGGAGCTGTTTTTT.

The chain joins TRBV12-3 or TRBV12-4 to TRBJ1-1; D is perhaps TRBD1 (5 bases). V lost 6 bases and J lost 3, with 11 bases in between. The CDR3 is made up of 13 amino acids. CDR3 sequence: CASSHGGYTEAFF. For the CDR3, the DNA is TGTGCCAGCAGCCACGGGGGGTACACTGAAGCTTTCTTT.

The chain employs TRBV4-3 and TRBJ2-1; TRBD2 aligns across 15 bases. The V gene's germline CDR1 is LGHNA and CDR2 YSLEER. V was pared by 1 base and J by 8 bases, with 0 bases of the junction left unmatched. The CDR3 is made up of 15 amino acids. The CDR3 protein is CASSQGTSGRDEQFF. The CDR3, as DNA: TGCGCCAGCAGCCAAGGGACTAGCGGGAGGGATGAGCAGTTCTTC.

Only a few counts were recorded for this clonotype. The chain joins TRBV27 to TRBJ2-7; the D is unclear. This CDR3 comprises 13 residues. Trimming cost V 8 bases and J 1 base, with 12 bases left between them. Per germline, CDR1 MNHEY and CDR2 SMNVEV (reference sequence). The CDR3 reads CASGGRSSYEQYF. For the CDR3, the DNA is TGTGCCAGCGGCGGTCGCAGTTCCTACGAGCAGTACTTC.

This clonotype was counted at least ten times. The chain's CDR3 is CASSLGYSYGYTF. DNA of the CDR3: TGTGCCAGCAGCTTAGGATACAGCTATGGCTACACCTTC. The J gene is TRBJ1-2, the V gene TRBV7-9; the D is unclear. Deletions cut 1 base from V and 4 bases from J, with 7 bases between. The CDR3 spans 13 residues. CDR1 is SEHNR, CDR2 FQNEAQ, per germline (reference sequence). The variable domain in full, with the rest retrieved from reference TRBV7-9 and TRBJ1-2, is DTGVSQNPRHKITKRGQNVTFRCDPISEHNRLYWYRQTLGQGPEFLTYFQNEAQLEKSRLLSDRFSAERPKGSFSTLEIQRTEQGDSAMYLCASSLGYSYGYTFGSGTRLTVV.